Listed here are 11 T cell receptor beta chains from one sample, sequenced in a study of beta chain features in type 1 diabetes. Whole-study results and caveats: TCRB CDR3 length was moderately but significantly reduced in all four CD4+ subsets of Type 1 diabetes patients.

These TCRs are of unknown antigen specificity. Reverse transcribing all isolated RNA meant expressed TCRB transcripts were sequenced. TCRdb's copy holds only in-frame clones and misses some; the assay was immunoSEQ multiplex PCR. This sample has 150,000 or so clones, with around 8.6% found just once. Sequencing was done on a sample of central memory CD4+ T cells from blood. These receptors all come from a woman under 30 with type 1 diabetes.

This clone was counted between two and nine times. The chain has TRBV5-6 and TRBJ1-3; TRBD1 matches 7 bases. The germline CDR1 and CDR2 sequences are SGHDT and YYEEEE. The CDR3 loop spans 14 amino acids. The junction had 5 bases not matched to a gene; V was cut back by 1 base and J by 7 bases. The CDR3 sequence: CASSLRRGRNTIYF. The CDR3 coding sequence is TGTGCCAGCAGCTTGAGGAGGGGGCGGAACACCATATATTTT.

The V and J genes are TRBV5-6 and TRBJ2-7, with TRBD2 as a possible D gene (5 bases). The germline V gene has CDR1 SGHDT and CDR2 YYEEEE. This CDR3 is 14 amino acids long. V lost 4 bases and J lost 3, with 14 bases in between. The CDR3 loop reads CASSPPGGSYEQYF. CDR3 coding DNA: TGTGCCAGCAGCCCCCCTGGTGGGAGCTACGAGCAGTACTTC.

This clone was detected a few times. The V and J genes are TRBV25-1 and TRBJ2-1, with 10 bases fitting TRBD1. V was pared by 2 bases and J by 5 bases, with 3 bases of the junction left unmatched. Germline V gene data show CDR1 as MGHDK and CDR2 as SYGVNS. This CDR3 spans 15 amino acids. CDR3 nucleotides: TGTGCCAGCAGTGAAATTGGACAGGGGGACAATGAGCAGTTCTTC. Its protein product is CASSEIGQGDNEQFF.

In its sample, this clone was seen a few times. The CDR3 nucleotides are TGTGCCAGCAGCTTAGCCTCCCACAGTGAAGCTTTCTTT. Translating gives CASSLASHSEAFF. V and J are TRBV7-9 and TRBJ1-1; D uncertain. Trimming left V 0 bases short and J 7 bases short, with 9 bases between. The CDR3 sequence is 13 residues long. Germline assignment: CDR1 SEHNR and CDR2 FQNEAQ (reference sequence).

This clone was picked up a small number of times. The CDR3: CATSTESGNTIYF. The CDR3 DNA reads TGTGCCACGTCGACGGAGTCTGGAAACACCATATATTTT. The rearrangement links TRBV10-3 to TRBJ1-3; D is unclear. Trimming shortened V by 10 bases and J by 1 base, and 11 bases separated the two germline ends. Germline V gives CDR1 ENHRY, CDR2 SYGVKD. The CDR3 has 13 amino acids.

Remarks on this clone: The same CDR3 also results from other DNA sequences found in this sample. V and J are TRBV7-2 and TRBJ1-2; 7 bases agree with TRBD1. J gave up 3 bases and V 5 bases, and 3 bases lay outside the gene matches. Germline V CDR1 and CDR2: SGHTA, FQGNSA. This CDR3 region has 13 residues. The CDR3 sequence is CASSAGTDYGYTF. The CDR3 region has the DNA TGTGCCAGCAGCGCTGGGACAGACTATGGCTACACCTTC.

The chain links TRBV28 to TRBJ1-2, with D unclear. The germline gives CDR1 MDHEN, CDR2 SYDVKM. The CDR3 has 12 amino acids. V was shortened by 5 bases and J by 3 bases, with 7 bases between the two germline ends. CDR3 nucleotide sequence: TGTGCCAGCAGTCTCGCGTACTATGGCTACACCTTC. It yields the protein CASSLAYYGYTF.

This clone has a handful of counts. The chain has TRBV18 and TRBJ2-1; maybe TRBD1 (6 bases). The CDR3 covers 15 residues. Per germline, CDR1 KGHSH and CDR2 LQKENI. V lost 6 bases and J lost 1, with 13 bases in between. The CDR3 here is CASSPPGDSYNEQFF. For the CDR3, the DNA is TGTGCCAGCTCTCCTCCAGGGGATTCCTACAATGAGCAGTTCTTC.

This chain links TRBV4-3 with TRBJ2-3, with TRBD2 identical over 8 bases. CDR1 is LGHNA, CDR2 YSLEER, per germline. The CDR3 is 14 amino acids. The V segment lost 3 bases and the J segment 4 bases; nucleotides outside the gene matches: 3. The CDR3 DNA is TGCGCCAGCAGCCAGCGCGGGGGGTCAGATACGCAGTATTTT. It codes for CASSQRGGSDTQYF.

This clone occurred a few times. The gene calls are TRBV11-2 and TRBJ2-5; 9 bases are shared with TRBD1. Germline trimming cut 1 base from V and 5 bases from J; bases unmatched to any gene: 5. From germline, CDR1 is SGHAT and CDR2 FQNNGV. This CDR3 contains 15 residues. In DNA form, the CDR3 reads TGTGCCAGCAGCTTAGGGGGACAGGGAAGGGAGACCCAGTACTTC. This sequence encodes CASSLGGQGRETQYF. Supplemented by reference TRBV11-2 and TRBJ2-5, the full variable domain reads EAGVAQSPRYKIIEKRQSVAFWCNPISGHATLYWYQQILGQGPKLLIQFQNNGVVDDSQLPKDRFSAERLKGVDSTLKIQPAKLEDSAVYLCASSLGGQGRETQYFGPGTRLLVL.

This chain connects TRBV6-1 to TRBJ2-1; TRBD2 matches at 10 bases. Germline V gives CDR1 MNHNS, CDR2 SASEGT. The CDR3 runs 14 residues. After removal of 5 bases from V and 7 bases from J, the junction contained 5 bases not matched to a gene. The CDR3 region is CASSTGTSANEQFF. The DNA of the CDR3 is TGTGCCAGCAGTACCGGGACTAGCGCGAATGAGCAGTTCTTC.